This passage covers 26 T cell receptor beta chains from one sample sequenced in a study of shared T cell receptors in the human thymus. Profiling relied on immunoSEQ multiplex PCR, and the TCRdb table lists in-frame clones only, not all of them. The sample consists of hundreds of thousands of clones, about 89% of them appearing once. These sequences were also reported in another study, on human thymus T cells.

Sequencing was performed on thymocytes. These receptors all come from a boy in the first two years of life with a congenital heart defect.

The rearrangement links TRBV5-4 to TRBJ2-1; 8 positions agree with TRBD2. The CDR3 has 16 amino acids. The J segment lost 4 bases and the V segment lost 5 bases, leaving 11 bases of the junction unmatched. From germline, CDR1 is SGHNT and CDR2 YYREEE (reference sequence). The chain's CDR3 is CASRGAPSGPYNEQFF. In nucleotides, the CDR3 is TGTGCCAGCAGGGGGGCGCCTAGCGGGCCTTACAATGAGCAGTTCTTC.

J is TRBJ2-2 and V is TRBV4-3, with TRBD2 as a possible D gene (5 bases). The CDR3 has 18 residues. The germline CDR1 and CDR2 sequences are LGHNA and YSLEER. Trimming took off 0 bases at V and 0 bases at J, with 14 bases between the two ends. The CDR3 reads CASSQEGSGVANTGELFF. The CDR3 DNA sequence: TGCGCCAGCAGCCAAGAGGGAAGCGGAGTCGCGAACACCGGGGAGCTGTTTTTT.

Here the CDR3 DNA reads TGCGCCAGCAGCCAAGGGTCGTCAGCGAGGGTAGGGACTGAAGCTTTCTTT. Protein product: CASSQGSSARVGTEAFF. The chain has TRBV4-1 and TRBJ1-1; D remains unclear. The CDR3 contains 17 residues. V lost 1 base and J 5 bases, leaving 20 bases between the germline ends. Per the germline V gene, CDR1 is MGHRA and CDR2 is YSYEKL.

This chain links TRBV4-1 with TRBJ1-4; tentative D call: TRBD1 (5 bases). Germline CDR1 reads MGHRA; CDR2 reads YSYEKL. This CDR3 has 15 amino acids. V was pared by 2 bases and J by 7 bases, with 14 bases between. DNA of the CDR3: TGCGCCAGCAGCCAAACTACAGGTGGTGGTGAAAAACTGTTTTTT. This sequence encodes CASSQTTGGGEKLFF.

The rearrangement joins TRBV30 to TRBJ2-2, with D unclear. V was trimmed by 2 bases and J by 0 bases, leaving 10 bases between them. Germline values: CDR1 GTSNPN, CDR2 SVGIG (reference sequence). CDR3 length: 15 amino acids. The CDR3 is CAWSRRLSNTGELFF. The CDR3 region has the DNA TGTGCCTGGAGTAGGCGGCTCTCGAACACCGGGGAGCTGTTTTTT.

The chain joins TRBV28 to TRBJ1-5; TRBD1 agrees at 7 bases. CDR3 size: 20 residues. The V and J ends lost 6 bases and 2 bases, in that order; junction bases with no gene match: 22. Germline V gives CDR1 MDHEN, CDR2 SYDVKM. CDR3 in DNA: TGTGCCAGCAGCTCCTCGGCCGCCTCAGACAGGGAAAGGGGCAATCAGCCCCAGCATTTT. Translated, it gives CASSSSAASDRERGNQPQHF.

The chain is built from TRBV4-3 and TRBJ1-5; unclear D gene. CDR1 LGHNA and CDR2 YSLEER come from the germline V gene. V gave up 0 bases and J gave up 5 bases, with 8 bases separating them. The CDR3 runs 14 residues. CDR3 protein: CASSQDSVDQPQHF. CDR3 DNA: TGCGCCAGCAGCCAAGATTCGGTAGATCAGCCCCAGCATTTT.

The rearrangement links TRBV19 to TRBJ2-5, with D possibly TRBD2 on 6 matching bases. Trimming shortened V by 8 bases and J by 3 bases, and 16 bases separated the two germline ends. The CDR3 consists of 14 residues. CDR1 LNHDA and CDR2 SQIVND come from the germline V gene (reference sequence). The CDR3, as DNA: TGTGCCAGTTCGGCGGGACGAGGTGAAGAGACCCAGTACTTC. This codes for CASSAGRGEETQYF.

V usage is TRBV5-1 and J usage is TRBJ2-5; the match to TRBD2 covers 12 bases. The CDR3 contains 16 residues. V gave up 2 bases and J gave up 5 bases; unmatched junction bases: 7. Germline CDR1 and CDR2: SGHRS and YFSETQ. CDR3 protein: CASSFPSGGAKETQYF. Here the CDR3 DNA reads TGCGCCAGCAGCTTTCCTAGCGGGGGGGCTAAGGAGACCCAGTACTTC.

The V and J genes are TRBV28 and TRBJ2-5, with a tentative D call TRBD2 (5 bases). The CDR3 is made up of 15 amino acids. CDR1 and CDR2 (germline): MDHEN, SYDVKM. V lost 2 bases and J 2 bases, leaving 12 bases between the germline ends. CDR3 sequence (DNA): TGTGCCAGCAGTTTAAGGGCGAGGGCTCAAGAGACCCAGTACTTC. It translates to CASSLRARAQETQYF.

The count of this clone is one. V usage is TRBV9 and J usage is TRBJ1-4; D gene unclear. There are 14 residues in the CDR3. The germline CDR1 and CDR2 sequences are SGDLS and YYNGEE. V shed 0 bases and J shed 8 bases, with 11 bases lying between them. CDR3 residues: CASSVGPRREKLFF. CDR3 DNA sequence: TGTGCCAGCAGCGTAGGTCCCAGAAGAGAAAAACTGTTTTTT.

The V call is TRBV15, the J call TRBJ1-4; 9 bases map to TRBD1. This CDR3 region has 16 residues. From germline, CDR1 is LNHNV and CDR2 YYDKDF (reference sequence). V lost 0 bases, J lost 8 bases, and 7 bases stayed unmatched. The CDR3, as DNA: TGTGCCACCAGCAGAGATCGACGGACAGGGGACGAAAAACTGTTTTTT. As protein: CATSRDRRTGDEKLFF.

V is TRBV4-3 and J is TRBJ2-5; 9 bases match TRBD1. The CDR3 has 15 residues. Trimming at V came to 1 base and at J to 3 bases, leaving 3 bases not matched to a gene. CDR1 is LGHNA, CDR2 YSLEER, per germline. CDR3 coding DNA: TGCGCCAGCAGCCAAGGACAGGGGGAGGAAGAGACCCAGTACTTC. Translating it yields CASSQGQGEEETQYF.

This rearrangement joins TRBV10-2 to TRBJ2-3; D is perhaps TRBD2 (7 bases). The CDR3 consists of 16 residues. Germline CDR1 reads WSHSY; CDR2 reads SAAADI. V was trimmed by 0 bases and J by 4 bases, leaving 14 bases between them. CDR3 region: CASSESGAGAADTQYF. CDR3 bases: TGCGCCAGCAGTGAGTCTGGGGCGGGGGCCGCAGATACGCAGTATTTT.

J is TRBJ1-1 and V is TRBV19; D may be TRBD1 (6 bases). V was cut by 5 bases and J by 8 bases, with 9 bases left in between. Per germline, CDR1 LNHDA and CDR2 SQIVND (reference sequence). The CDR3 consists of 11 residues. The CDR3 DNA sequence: TGTGCCAGTAGTCAGAGGGGGGAAGCTTTCTTT. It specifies CASSQRGEAFF.

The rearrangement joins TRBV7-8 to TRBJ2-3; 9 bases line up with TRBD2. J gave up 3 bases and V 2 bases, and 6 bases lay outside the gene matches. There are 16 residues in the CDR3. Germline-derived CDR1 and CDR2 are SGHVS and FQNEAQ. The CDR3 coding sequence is TGTGCCAGCAGCTTACGTGGCGGGGGGGTTACAGATACGCAGTATTTT. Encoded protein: CASSLRGGGVTDTQYF.

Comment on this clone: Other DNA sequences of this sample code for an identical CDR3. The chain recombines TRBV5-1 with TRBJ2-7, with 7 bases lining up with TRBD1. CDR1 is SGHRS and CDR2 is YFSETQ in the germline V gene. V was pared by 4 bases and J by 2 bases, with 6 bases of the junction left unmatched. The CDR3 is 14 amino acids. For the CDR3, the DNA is TGCGCCAGCAGCCTCCGACAGGGTGCCTACGAGCAGTACTTC. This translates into CASSLRQGAYEQYF. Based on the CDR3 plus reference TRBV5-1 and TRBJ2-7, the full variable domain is KAGVTQTPRYLIKTRGQQVTLSCSPISGHRSVSWYQQTPGQGLQFLFEYFSETQRNKGNFPGRFSGRQFSNSRSEMNVSTLELGDSALYLCASSLRQGAYEQYFGPGTRLTVT.

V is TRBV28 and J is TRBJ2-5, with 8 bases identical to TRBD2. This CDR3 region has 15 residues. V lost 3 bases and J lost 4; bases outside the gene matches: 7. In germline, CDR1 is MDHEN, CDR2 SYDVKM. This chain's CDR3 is CASSFPRGGAETQYF. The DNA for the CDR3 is TGTGCCAGCAGTTTTCCCCGGGGGGGGGCAGAGACCCAGTACTTC.

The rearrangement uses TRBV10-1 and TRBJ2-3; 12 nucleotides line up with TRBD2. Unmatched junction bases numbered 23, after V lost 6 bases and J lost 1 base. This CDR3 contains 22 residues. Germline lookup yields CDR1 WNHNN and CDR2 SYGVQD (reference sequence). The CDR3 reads CASSDPREETSGSQGGTDTQYF. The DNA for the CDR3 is TGCGCCAGCAGCGATCCCCGAGAAGAGACTAGCGGGAGCCAGGGGGGCACAGATACGCAGTATTTT.

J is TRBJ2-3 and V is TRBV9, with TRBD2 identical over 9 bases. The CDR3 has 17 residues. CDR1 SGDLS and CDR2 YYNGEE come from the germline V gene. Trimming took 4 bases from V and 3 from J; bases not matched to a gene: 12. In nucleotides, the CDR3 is TGTGCCAGCAGCTCGCCGGGACTAGCCCCCCAGACAGATACGCAGTATTTT. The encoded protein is CASSSPGLAPQTDTQYF.

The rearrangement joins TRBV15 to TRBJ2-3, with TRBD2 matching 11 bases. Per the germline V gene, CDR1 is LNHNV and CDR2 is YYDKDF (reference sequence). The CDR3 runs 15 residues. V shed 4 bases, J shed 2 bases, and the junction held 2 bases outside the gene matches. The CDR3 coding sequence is TGTGCCACCAGCAAACTAGCGGGAGACACAGATACGCAGTATTTT. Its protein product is CATSKLAGDTDTQYF.

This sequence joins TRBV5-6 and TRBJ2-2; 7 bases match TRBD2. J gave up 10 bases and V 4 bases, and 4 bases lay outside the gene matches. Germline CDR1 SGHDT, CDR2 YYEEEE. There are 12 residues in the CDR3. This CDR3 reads CASSLSGVELFF. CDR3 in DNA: TGTGCCAGCAGCCTCAGCGGGGTGGAGCTGTTTTTT. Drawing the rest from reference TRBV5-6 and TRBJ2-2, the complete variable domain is DAGVTQSPTHLIKTRGQQVTLRCSPKSGHDTVSWYQQALGQGPQFIFQYYEEEERQRGNFPDRFSGHQFPNYSSELNVNALLLGDSALYLCASSLSGVELFFGEGSRLTVL.

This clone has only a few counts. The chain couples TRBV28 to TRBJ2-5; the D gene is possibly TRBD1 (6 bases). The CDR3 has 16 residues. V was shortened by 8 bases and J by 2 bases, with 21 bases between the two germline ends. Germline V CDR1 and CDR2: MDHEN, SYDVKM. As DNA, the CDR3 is TGTGCCAGCTGCCCCAAATACCGACAGGCTCAAGAGACCCAGTACTTC. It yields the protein CASCPKYRQAQETQYF.

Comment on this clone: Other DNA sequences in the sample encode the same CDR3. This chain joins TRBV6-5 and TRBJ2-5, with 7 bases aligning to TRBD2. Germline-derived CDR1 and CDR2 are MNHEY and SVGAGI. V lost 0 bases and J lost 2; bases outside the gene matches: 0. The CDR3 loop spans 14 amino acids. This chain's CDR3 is CASSYSGGQETQYF. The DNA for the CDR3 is TGTGCCAGCAGTTACTCGGGGGGGCAAGAGACCCAGTACTTC.

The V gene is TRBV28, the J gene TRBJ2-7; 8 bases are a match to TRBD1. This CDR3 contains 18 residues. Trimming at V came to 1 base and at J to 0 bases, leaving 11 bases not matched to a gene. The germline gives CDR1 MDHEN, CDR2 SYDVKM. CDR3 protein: CASSLYLQGGHISYEQYF. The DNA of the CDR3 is TGTGCCAGCAGTTTATACCTACAGGGGGGACATATCTCCTACGAGCAGTACTTC.

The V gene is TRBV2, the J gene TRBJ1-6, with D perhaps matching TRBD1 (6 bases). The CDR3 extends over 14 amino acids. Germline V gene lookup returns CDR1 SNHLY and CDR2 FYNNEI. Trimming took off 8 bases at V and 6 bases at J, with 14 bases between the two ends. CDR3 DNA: TGTGCCAGCGAACTTCAGGGGTCTAATTCACCCCTCCACTTT. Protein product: CASELQGSNSPLHF.